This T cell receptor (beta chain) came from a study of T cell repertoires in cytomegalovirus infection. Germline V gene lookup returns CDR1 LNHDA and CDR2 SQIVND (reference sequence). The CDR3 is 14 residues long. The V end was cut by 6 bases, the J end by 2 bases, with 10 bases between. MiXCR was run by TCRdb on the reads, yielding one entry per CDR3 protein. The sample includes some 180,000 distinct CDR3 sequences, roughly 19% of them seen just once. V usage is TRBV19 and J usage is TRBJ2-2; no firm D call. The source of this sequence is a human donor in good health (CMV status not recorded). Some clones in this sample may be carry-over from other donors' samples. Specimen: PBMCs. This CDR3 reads CASRLAVNTGELFF. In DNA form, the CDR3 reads TGTGCCAGTAGATTAGCAGTAAACACCGGGGAGCTGTTTTTT.